Only one count was recorded for the clone carrying this T cell receptor beta chain. This entry is derived from a study of blood T cell repertoires in COVID-19. Individuals drawn from around 25 US areas were about 18 to 95 years old. Clinical histories supplied by participants themselves formed the basis of cohort assignment. For recovered donors of Cohort 3, there were two negative PCRs, clearance, or symptom resolution. Germline V CDR1 and CDR2: MNHEY, SVGAGI. The V gene lost 5 bases and the J gene lost 2 bases, with 10 bases spanning the gap. This CDR3 spans 13 amino acids. Data came from immunoSEQ multiplex PCR; TCRdb stores just in-frame clones and leaves some out. Here the sample spans 250,000 to 400,000 clones, around 90% being singletons.

Sequencing input: PBMCs or T cells enriched from blood (not recorded which). The V call is TRBV6-5, the J call TRBJ2-7, with a weak D call TRBD1 (6 bases). This clonotype originated in a man aged 55 to 69 who had recovered from COVID-19. CDR3 coding DNA: TGTGCCAGCAGTCCGGACAGAGCCTACGAGCAGTACTTC. It yields the protein CASSPDRAYEQYF.